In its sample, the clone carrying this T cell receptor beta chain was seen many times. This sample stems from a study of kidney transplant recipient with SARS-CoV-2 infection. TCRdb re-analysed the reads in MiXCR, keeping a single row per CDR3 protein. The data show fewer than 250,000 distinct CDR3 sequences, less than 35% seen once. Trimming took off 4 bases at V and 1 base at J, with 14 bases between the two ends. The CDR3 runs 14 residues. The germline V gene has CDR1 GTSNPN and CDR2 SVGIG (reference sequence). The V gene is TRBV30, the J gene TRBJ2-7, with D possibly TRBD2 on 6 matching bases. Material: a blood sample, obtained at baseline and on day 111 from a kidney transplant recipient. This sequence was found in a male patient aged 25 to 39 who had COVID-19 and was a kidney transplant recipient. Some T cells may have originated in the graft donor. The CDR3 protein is CAWNSRSGSYEQYF. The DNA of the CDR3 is TGTGCCTGGAACTCAAGGAGCGGGTCCTACGAGCAGTACTTC.